The clone carrying this T cell receptor beta chain was counted ten times or more. Beta-chain TCR CDR3 regions were amplified from RNA transcripts. First-round RT-PCR employed HTBI primers, with a second-round multiplex PCR after it. TCRdb passed the multiplex PCR reads through MiXCR, listing each CDR3 protein once. This sample yields about 1.1 million distinct CDR3 sequences, of which about 36% are seen a single time; around 10% belongs to the top ten. This sample was taken from a study of Graves' ophthalmopathy and Graves' hyperthyroidism. Researchers turned away patients with other autoimmune diseases, uncontrolled infections, pregnancy or lactation. The sequencing sample was made of peripheral blood or thyroid tissue (not recorded which). This TCR was sampled from an adult man with Graves' hyperthyroidism.

DNA of the CDR3: TGCAGTGCTAGAGATCCGTCGGGTTTCTGCACCTTC. It encodes CSARDPSGFCTF. The chain couples TRBV20-1 to TRBJ1-2; D unclear. This CDR3 is 12 amino acids long. Trimming stripped 0 bases from V and 13 bases from J, with 15 bases between. CDR1 and CDR2 (germline): DFQATT, SNEGSKA (reference sequence).